The rows below give T cell receptor beta chains drawn from one sample of a study of control samples from healthy donors and cancer patients. Profiling relied on immunoSEQ multiplex PCR, and the TCRdb table lists in-frame clones only, not all of them. The sample gives tens of thousands of clones, roughly nine tenths of which show up once; about 7.4% is in the top ten. Sequenced material: blood. The receptor source for this set is a woman between 55 and 75 years old in good health. The CDR3 runs from the conserved cysteine through the conserved F or W. A D gene is named only where the DNA matches it firmly. Clone size, where shown, is once, few, many, or a class for clones that have expanded.

d_call	v_call	j_call	clone_size	cdr3_nt	cdr3_aa
TRBD1	TRBV19	TRBJ1-6	few	TGTGCCAGTAGTATAGGGGACAGAGTCGGGTCACCCCTCCACTTT	CASSIGDRVGSPLHF
NA	TRBV5-1	TRBJ2-2	NA	TGCGCCAGCAGCTTGCGGGGCAGGGACACCGGGGAGCTGTTTTTT	CASSLRGRDTGELFF
NA	TRBV28	TRBJ1-2	NA	TGTGCCAGCAGGCGTGGTTATGGCTACACCTTC	CASRRGYGYTF
NA	TRBV5-1	TRBJ1-6	NA	TGCGCCAGCAGTCCGGACGGGGTAATGGATTATTCACCCCTCCACTTT	CASSPDGVMDYSPLHF
TRBD1	TRBV20-1	TRBJ2-7	few	TGCAGTGCTAGTGGACAGGGGTCGACCTACGAGCAGTACTTC	CSASGQGSTYEQYF
TRBD2	TRBV10-3	TRBJ2-3	NA	TGTGCCAAGACAGGGAAAGGGGCGGGAGGGCCAGCAACAACGCAGTATTTT	CAKTGKGAGGPATTQYF
TRBD2	TRBV5-1	TRBJ2-7	NA	TGCGCCAGCGGGCAGGGAGGGACCTACGAGCAGTACTTC	CASGQGGTYEQYF
TRBD2	TRBV5-4	TRBJ2-3	once	TGTGCCAGCCGCTCAGGGGTAGCGGGGGGGCAGCGGACAGATACGCAGTATTTT	CASRSGVAGGQRTDTQYF
TRBD1	TRBV4-1	TRBJ1-2	NA	TGCGCCAGCAGCCAAGGGAGGGACAGCTACTATGGCTACACCTTC	CASSQGRDSYYGYTF
TRBD1	TRBV6-6	TRBJ2-1	NA	TGTGCCAGCGCGAAGGCGCAGGGGGCGATCAATGAGCAGTTCTTC	CASAKAQGAINEQFF
NA	TRBV19	TRBJ1-5	NA	TGTGCCAGTACTCCGCCCCCGGCAGGTAATAGCAATCAGCCCCAGCATTTT	CASTPPPAGNSNQPQHF
NA	TRBV4-1	TRBJ2-5	NA	TGCGCCAGCAGCCAAGTCTGGCGGGGGCCAACCCAGTACTTC	CASSQVWRGPTQYF
NA	TRBV6-4	TRBJ1-5	NA	TGTGCCAGCAGGGGAACAGGGAGCGGGAAGCCCCAGCATTTT	CASRGTGSGKPQHF
TRBD2	TRBV24-1	TRBJ2-1	NA	TGTGCCACCAGTGATCCTCGGGAGGGGAGGCATGAGCAGTTCTTC	CATSDPREGRHEQFF
NA	TRBV6-1	TRBJ1-5	NA	TGTGCCAGCAGCGAACCCCTTCACAGACCCCGTCAGCCCCAGCATTTT	CASSEPLHRPRQPQHF
NA	TRBV28	TRBJ2-5	NA	TGTGCCAGCAGTTTATGGACGCTGAGCGGCAGGGAGACCCAGTACTTC	CASSLWTLSGRETQYF
NA	TRBV5-1	TRBJ1-1	NA	TGCGCCAGCAGCTTGCAGGGCAGGACCACTGAAGCTTTCTTT	CASSLQGRTTEAFF
NA	TRBV19	TRBJ1-6	NA	TGTGCCAGTAACGGCAGGGGTTCGTACTCACCCCTCCACTTT	CASNGRGSYSPLHF
NA	TRBV28	TRBJ1-4	once	TGTGCCAGCAGTACCTCGACCCTGCTAAGGGAAAAACTGTTTTTT	CASSTSTLLREKLFF
TRBD1	TRBV19	TRBJ1-5	NA	TGTGCCAGTAGTGGCCGGGACAGCCTCGATCAGCCCCAGCATTTT	CASSGRDSLDQPQHF
NA	TRBV27	TRBJ2-2	NA	TGTGCCAGCAGTTTAATTGGCAGGGTGAACACCGGGGAGCTGTTTTTT	CASSLIGRVNTGELFF
TRBD2	TRBV5-1	TRBJ2-1	NA	TGCGCCAGCAGGCCCGGGACTAGCCCGAGGAGCTCCTACAATGAGCAGTTCTTC	CASRPGTSPRSSYNEQFF
NA	TRBV6-6	TRBJ2-2	NA	TGTGCCAGCAATTGGGGACTTTCGGGGGAGCTGTTTTTT	CASNWGLSGELFF
TRBD2	TRBV13	TRBJ2-1	NA	TGTGCCAGCAGCGCGCGGGGGGCCGGGGGCGATGAGCAGTTCTTC	CASSARGAGGDEQFF
NA	TRBV27	TRBJ1-4	NA	TGTGCCAGCAGTTTATATCCAACTAATGAAAAACTGTTTTTT	CASSLYPTNEKLFF
NA	TRBV12-3/TRBV12-4	TRBJ1-1	NA	TGTGCCAGCGGGAAGGGACTGAACACTGAAGCTTTCTTT	CASGKGLNTEAFF
NA	TRBV15	TRBJ1-1	NA	TGTGCCACCAGCAAGAACAAGAACACTGAAGCTTTCTTT	CATSKNKNTEAFF
TRBD2	TRBV7-9	TRBJ2-1	once	TGTGCCAGCAGCTCCCTGCGGGGGGGCTCCTATGAGCAGTTCTTC	CASSSLRGGSYEQFF
NA	TRBV28	TRBJ2-5	NA	TGTGCCAGCACAGAGCAAGAGGCCCAGTACTTC	CASTEQEAQYF
NA	TRBV20-1	TRBJ2-2	NA	TGCAGTGCTAGTTTTAACAGGGTCGGCGGGGAGCTGTTTTTT	CSASFNRVGGELFF
NA	TRBV10-3	TRBJ2-5	NA	TGTGCCATCTCTCCCCGGGACGAACAAGAGACCCAGTACTTC	CAISPRDEQETQYF
TRBD2	TRBV24-1	TRBJ2-3	NA	TGTGCCACCAGTGACCCCAGGGAGGGACTTACAGATACGCAGTATTTT	CATSDPREGLTDTQYF
NA	TRBV4-1	TRBJ2-3	NA	TGCGCCAGCAAGGCAGGCCGCACAGATACGCAGTATTTT	CASKAGRTDTQYF
NA	TRBV7-2	TRBJ1-4	NA	TGTGCCAGCAGCTTTGAGGGGGGCTCGATTGAAAAACTGTTTTTT	CASSFEGGSIEKLFF
TRBD1	TRBV28	TRBJ1-1	NA	TGTGCCAGCAGTTTCCGACCGGGACAGAGAGGGTCTGAAGCTTTCTTT	CASSFRPGQRGSEAFF
TRBD2	TRBV5-1	TRBJ2-5	NA	TGCGCCAGCAGCTCGGGACTAGCGGGGCCCGGGGAGACCCAGTACTTC	CASSSGLAGPGETQYF
TRBD1	TRBV5-6	TRBJ2-3	NA	TGTGCCAGCAGCTTTGGGGCAGGGGGCTCAGATACGCAGTATTTT	CASSFGAGGSDTQYF
NA	TRBV9	TRBJ2-7	NA	TGTGCCAGCAGCAAAGGCCGGCAGGGGGGCTACGAGCAGTACTTC	CASSKGRQGGYEQYF
TRBD2	TRBV7-3	TRBJ2-2	NA	TGTGCCAGCAGCTTTCTGGGACTAACCGGGGAGCTGTTTTTT	CASSFLGLTGELFF
NA	TRBV5-1	TRBJ1-5	NA	TGCGCCAGCAGCTCTGGACACGATCAGCCCCAGCATTTT	CASSSGHDQPQHF
NA	TRBV7-2	TRBJ2-5	few	TGTGCCAGCAGCTTAGACGTGTCCCAAGAGACCCAGTACTTC	CASSLDVSQETQYF
NA	TRBV6-5	TRBJ1-6	NA	TGTGCCAGCACTAGGGGCAGGACACCCCTCCACTTT	CASTRGRTPLHF
TRBD1	TRBV7-9	TRBJ1-1	NA	TGTGCCAGCAGCCGAAGTGTGGGGACAGGGGGCACTGAAGCTTTCTTT	CASSRSVGTGGTEAFF
TRBD2	TRBV27	TRBJ2-1	NA	TGTGCCAGCAGCGCCTCGGGACTAGCAGTAAATGAGCAGTTCTTC	CASSASGLAVNEQFF
NA	TRBV21-1	TRBJ1-2	NA	TGTGCCAGCAGCCTTCGTGAGACAGGGGCTAACTATGGCTACACCTTC	CASSLRETGANYGYTF
TRBD1	TRBV6-5	TRBJ1-2	NA	TGTGCCAGCAGTTACTCGGGACAGGGGCTATATGGCTACACCTTC	CASSYSGQGLYGYTF
TRBD2	TRBV28	TRBJ2-7	NA	TGTGCCAGCAGTTTTTTGGGGGGGGGAGGGGAGCAGTACTTC	CASSFLGGGGEQYF
TRBD1	TRBV6-2/TRBV6-3	TRBJ2-1	once	TGTGCCAGCAGTTACTCTGGGACAGCATACAATGAGCAGTTCTTC	CASSYSGTAYNEQFF
TRBD2	TRBV6-5	TRBJ2-5	few	TGTGCCAGCAGTTACTCTGGGACTAGCGGTCAAGAGACCCAGTACTTC	CASSYSGTSGQETQYF
NA	TRBV13	TRBJ1-1	NA	TGTGCCAGCACATTTGGGGCCATTGAAGCTTTCTTT	CASTFGAIEAFF